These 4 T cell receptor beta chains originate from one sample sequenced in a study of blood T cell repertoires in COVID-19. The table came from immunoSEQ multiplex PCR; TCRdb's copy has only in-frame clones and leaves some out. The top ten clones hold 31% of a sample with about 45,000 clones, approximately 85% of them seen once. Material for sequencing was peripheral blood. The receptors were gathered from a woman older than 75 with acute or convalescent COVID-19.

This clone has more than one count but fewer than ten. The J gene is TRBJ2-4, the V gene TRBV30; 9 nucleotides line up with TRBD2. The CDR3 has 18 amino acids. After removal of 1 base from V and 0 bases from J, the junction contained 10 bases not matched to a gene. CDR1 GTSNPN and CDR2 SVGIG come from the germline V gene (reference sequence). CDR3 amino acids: CAWSALLAGDVAKNIQYF. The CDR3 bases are TGTGCCTGGAGTGCCCTACTAGCGGGTGACGTAGCCAAAAACATTCAGTACTTC.

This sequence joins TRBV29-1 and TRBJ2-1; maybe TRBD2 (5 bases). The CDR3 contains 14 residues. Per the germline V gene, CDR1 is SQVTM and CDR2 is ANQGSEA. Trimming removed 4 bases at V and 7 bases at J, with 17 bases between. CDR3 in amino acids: CSVVNVGVLNEQFF. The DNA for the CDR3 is TGCAGCGTTGTTAATGTCGGGGTTTTGAATGAGCAGTTCTTC.

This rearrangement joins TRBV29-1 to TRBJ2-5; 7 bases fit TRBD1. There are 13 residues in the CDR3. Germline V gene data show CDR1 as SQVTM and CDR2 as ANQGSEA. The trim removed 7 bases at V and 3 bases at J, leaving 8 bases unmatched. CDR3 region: CSGRQGIKETQYF. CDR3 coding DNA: TGCAGCGGTAGACAGGGAATAAAAGAGACCCAGTACTTC. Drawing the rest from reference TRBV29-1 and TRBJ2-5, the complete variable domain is SAVISQKPSRDICQRGTSLTIQCQVDSQVTMMFWYRQQPGQSLTLIATANQGSEATYESGFVIDKFPISRPNLTFSTLTVSNMSPEDSSIYLCSGRQGIKETQYFGPGTRLLVL.

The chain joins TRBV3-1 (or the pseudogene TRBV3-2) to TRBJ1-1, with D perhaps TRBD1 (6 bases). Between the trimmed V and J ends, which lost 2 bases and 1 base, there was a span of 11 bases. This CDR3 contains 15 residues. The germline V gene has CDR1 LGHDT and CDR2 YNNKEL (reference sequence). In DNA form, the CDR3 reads TGTGCCAGCAGCCAACTTAGGGGGGGGAACACTGAAGCTTTCTTT. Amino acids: CASSQLRGGNTEAFF.